This T cell receptor beta chain comes out of a study of blood T cell repertoires in COVID-19. Overall study: Researchers got acute and convalescent COVID-19 samples from the United States, Italy and Spain. Sources were T cells, B-cell-depleted T cells, or PBMCs; the material itself was cDNA or gDNA.

Authors' methods: Reference gene primers were amplified, and this amplification served to estimate nucleated cell counts. Clones were sequenced by immunoSEQ multiplex PCR, and TCRdb holds only the in-frame ones, with some missing. Clone size and the V and J calls come from that table; the DNA yielded D and trimming. The sample carries roughly 200,000 clones, roughly 84% recorded once. The CDR3 sequence is 15 residues long. Germline CDR1 reads LGHNT; CDR2 reads FRNRAP. With 4 bases clipped from V and 5 bases from J, the junction kept 10 bases outside the gene matches. The chain carries TRBV12-5 and TRBJ1-2; the match to TRBD1 covers 7 bases. The TCR originated in a man in his fifties or sixties with active or convalescent COVID-19. The specimen was peripheral blood. The CDR3 is CASGSNRGGEYGYTF. CDR3 DNA: TGTGCTAGTGGTTCCAACAGGGGAGGCGAATATGGCTACACCTTC.